This T cell receptor (beta chain) is from a study of regulatory T cells in long-lasting Graves disease. The CDR3 sequence is 16 residues long. Germline lookup yields CDR1 SNHLY and CDR2 FYNNEI. V trimming: 4 bases; J trimming: 0 bases; junction bases outside the gene matches: 5. Broader study findings: When disease was persistent, TRBV28, TRBJ1-2 and TRBJ2-5 were the favored segments.

Time point in this sample: persistent/refractory GD, antithyroid drugs over 5 years with positive TRAb. Construction of the TCR library relied on RNA isolated from PBMCs. American Thyroid Association guidelines served as the basis for diagnosing Graves' disease. An approximately 10-milliliter sample of peripheral blood was drawn into EDTA tubes. With iRepertoire HTBI primers and Arm-PCR of CDR3 regions, TCR beta libraries were built. TCRdb independently ran MiXCR on the multiplex PCR reads; one entry per CDR3 protein. Among about 460,000 distinct CDR3 sequences, approximately 23% were seen once, and the ten largest hold about 12%. This clonotype was seen more than once but under ten times. The antigen is not known.

The sample in question was peripheral blood mononuclear cells (PBMCs), obtained when the disease was refractory, from a patient treated with antithyroid drugs. The V and J genes are TRBV2 and TRBJ2-7; 11 bases fit TRBD2. This receptor was taken from a female donor with Graves disease. The CDR3 nucleotides are TGTGCCAGCAGTGGACCCACTAGCGGGAGCTCCTACGAGCAGTACTTC. Translated: CASSGPTSGSSYEQYF.